The clone carrying this TCR beta chain showed up just a few times. Primers used in a second PCR of about 7 to 11 cycles were a sample-barcoded 5' primer and a J-beta primer mix. TCRdb re-called the 5' RACE reads with MiXCR, one entry per CDR3 protein. The sample lists around 820,000 distinct CDR3 sequences, roughly 25% seen once, with approximately 4% in the top ten. These data belong to a study of blood T cells in healthy people across ages. The CDR3 has 15 amino acids. Germline CDR1 is SGDLS and CDR2 is YYNGEE. V shed 0 bases and J shed 2 bases, with 10 bases lying between them. Samples had at least 7 million PBMCs isolated from them. The same data also went into a second study, on T cells of mothers and their children. From that report: Study donors consisted of a few healthy Caucasian mothers and their six children. During the second PCR, the M1S primer introduced sample barcodes along with 2-4 random nucleotides. Each mother gave over 8 million TCR beta CDR3 reads; each child, a few million.

The sequence was collected from a boy younger than 18 in good health. Material: blood. V and J are TRBV9 and TRBJ2-3; D assignment may be TRBD1 or TRBD2 (5 bases each). CDR3 sequence reads: CASSVVEGPTDTQYF. The CDR3 bases are TGTGCCAGCAGCGTAGTAGAGGGACCCACAGATACGCAGTATTTT.